What follows is one T cell receptor beta chain and its context. Antigen: not known. The data belong to a study of shared clonotypes between healthy human individuals. Sequencing was performed with immunoSEQ multiplex PCR; in TCRdb, only in-frame clones are kept and a portion is missing. The sample includes more than 2 million clones, 93% seen only once; the top ten take roughly 1.7%. Broader study findings: Clonotypes shared by all four donors outscored non-shared clonotypes in generation probability. Only blood was sampled, and tissue TCR repertoires likely differ from blood ones.

Naive CD8 cells, CD45RO-negative and positively selected for CCR7, excluded terminally differentiated effector memory CD45RA+ cells. Everyone who donated was a Caucasian adult who lived in Nashville, Tennessee. Sequenced: naive CD8+ T cells from PBMCs. The clonotype originates from a man younger than 30 in good health. Some clones in this sample may be carry-over from other donors' samples.

This CDR3 reads CASSASGGWGEKLFF. The CDR3, as DNA: TGTGCCAGCTCAGCCTCAGGGGGCTGGGGTGAAAAACTGTTTTTT. This chain uses TRBV18 with TRBJ1-4; 8 bases fit TRBD1. Germline V lookup: CDR1 KGHSH, CDR2 LQKENI. This CDR3 is 15 amino acids long. The V and J ends lost 5 bases and 7 bases, in that order; junction bases with no gene match: 9. Filled out from reference TRBV18 and TRBJ1-4, the complete variable domain reads NAGVMQNPRHLVRRRGQEARLRCSPMKGHSHVYWYRQLPEEGLKFMVYLQKENIIDESGMPKERFSAEFPKEGPSILRIQQVVRGDSAAYFCASSASGGWGEKLFFGSGTQLSVL.